The clone carrying this TCR beta chain was counted between two and nine times. Its antigen is currently unknown. Primers for the PCR totalled 60 Vbeta and 13 Jbeta. Repertoires were generated with immunoSEQ multiplex PCR, while TCRdb's copy carries only in-frame clones and drops some. The repertoire holds some 130,000 clones, with roughly 79% as singletons. The data were obtained in a study of cytomegalovirus exposure and HLA in healthy donors. Overall study context: From HLA-typed donors, an early data release held around 80 million unique TCRs. Whole-study results and caveats: The study designated 160 or so TCR beta chains cytomegalovirus-associated. An observed cluster of highly shared sequence variants was recorded as a likely sequencing artifact.

Germline V lookup: CDR1 SGDLS, CDR2 YYNGEE. The CDR3 contains 15 residues. Trimming at V came to 4 bases and at J to 2 bases, leaving 6 bases not matched to a gene. The clonotype comes from a woman between 40 and 55 years old in good health and CMV-seronegative. V and J are TRBV9 and TRBJ2-3; 8 positions agree with TRBD1. Sequenced material: PBMCs. CDR3 sequence reads: CASSSGTGVTDTQYF. CDR3 in DNA: TGTGCCAGCAGCTCCGGGACAGGAGTCACAGATACGCAGTATTTT.